Listed below are T cell receptor beta chains from one sample, sequenced in a study of cytomegalovirus exposure and HLA in healthy donors. Using immunoSEQ multiplex PCR, the repertoire was profiled, and TCRdb retains in-frame clones only, with some absent. The table lists around 200,000 clones, about 80% of them singletons, with about 1.7% in the top ten. The sequenced material came from PBMCs. These receptor sequences come from a male donor in good health and CMV-seronegative. Each CDR3 is given with its conserved first and last residue. Fields, in order: D gene, J gene, clone size, V gene, CDR3 DNA, CDR3 protein. The D gene is left open where the match is weak. The size field is filled for only some rows; it gives once, few, many or a size class.

d_gene: TRBD1
j_gene: TRBJ1-2
abundance: .
v_gene: TRBV7-2
CDR3nt: TGTGCCAGCAGCTTAGTGTTCGGTTGGGACAGCTATGGCTACACCTTC
CDR3aa: CASSLVFGWDSYGYTF

d_gene: .
j_gene: TRBJ2-5
abundance: few
v_gene: TRBV2
CDR3nt: TGTGCCAGCCTCATCGGGGAGGATCAAGAGACCCAGTACTTC
CDR3aa: CASLIGEDQETQYF

d_gene: TRBD1
j_gene: TRBJ2-7
abundance: .
v_gene: TRBV4-2
CDR3nt: TGTGCCAGCAGCCAAGACCTGACAGGGGCCTACGAGCAGTACTTC
CDR3aa: CASSQDLTGAYEQYF

d_gene: TRBD1
j_gene: TRBJ1-4
abundance: .
v_gene: TRBV5-6
CDR3nt: TGTGCCAGCAGCCGCCCGACAGGGGAGCGTGAAAAACTGTTTTTT
CDR3aa: CASSRPTGEREKLFF

d_gene: TRBD2
j_gene: TRBJ2-3
abundance: .
v_gene: TRBV7-3
CDR3nt: TGTGCCAGCAGCTTAAGCGGCGCGGGGGGTCTAGATACGCAGTATTTT
CDR3aa: CASSLSGAGGLDTQYF

d_gene: TRBD1
j_gene: TRBJ2-1
abundance: .
v_gene: TRBV30
CDR3nt: TGTGCCTTGTTACCCCGGGACAGTTACAATGAGCAGTTCTTC
CDR3aa: CALLPRDSYNEQFF

d_gene: TRBD2
j_gene: TRBJ2-1
abundance: .
v_gene: TRBV11-2
CDR3nt: TGTGCCAGCAGCCCGGTAGCGGGAGGTTATACCAATGAGCAGTTCTTC
CDR3aa: CASSPVAGGYTNEQFF

d_gene: TRBD2
j_gene: TRBJ2-5
abundance: .
v_gene: TRBV5-1
CDR3nt: TGCGCCAGCAGCTCCGGACTAGCTAAAGAGACCCAGTACTTC
CDR3aa: CASSSGLAKETQYF

d_gene: .
j_gene: TRBJ2-7
abundance: once
v_gene: TRBV7-8
CDR3nt: TGTGCCAGCAGCTTAGGGCAAGAGGCCTACGAGCAGTACTTC
CDR3aa: CASSLGQEAYEQYF

d_gene: TRBD1
j_gene: TRBJ2-3
abundance: .
v_gene: TRBV27
CDR3nt: TGTGCCAGCTCCTCAGTTGGGGGGACAGGTATCGTAGATACGCAGTATTTT
CDR3aa: CASSSVGGTGIVDTQYF

d_gene: TRBD2
j_gene: TRBJ2-3
abundance: .
v_gene: TRBV6-6
CDR3nt: TGTGCCAGCAGGGGCCAGCGGGGGACCAGCACAGATACGCAGTATTTT
CDR3aa: CASRGQRGTSTDTQYF

d_gene: TRBD2
j_gene: TRBJ2-5
abundance: once
v_gene: TRBV18
CDR3nt: TGTGCCAGCTCCCGACTAGCGGGGGGCTTTCAAGAGACCCAGTACTTC
CDR3aa: CASSRLAGGFQETQYF

d_gene: TRBD2
j_gene: TRBJ2-1
abundance: .
v_gene: TRBV5-1
CDR3nt: TGCGCCAGCAGCTCGGGGGGCTCCTACAATGAGCAGTTCTTC
CDR3aa: CASSSGGSYNEQFF

d_gene: .
j_gene: TRBJ1-2
abundance: .
v_gene: TRBV9
CDR3nt: TGTGCCAGCGGCGGAATGCCGGATGGCTACACCTTC
CDR3aa: CASGGMPDGYTF

d_gene: TRBD1
j_gene: TRBJ2-1
abundance: .
v_gene: TRBV4-1
CDR3nt: TGCGCCAGCAGCCAGGGAGACAGGGTGCACAATGAGCAGTTCTTC
CDR3aa: CASSQGDRVHNEQFF

d_gene: .
j_gene: TRBJ2-7
abundance: once
v_gene: TRBV6-1
CDR3nt: TGTGCCAGCAGTGGAGTGTTACCAGGTTACGAGCAGTACTTC
CDR3aa: CASSGVLPGYEQYF

d_gene: .
j_gene: TRBJ1-1
abundance: .
v_gene: TRBV6-5
CDR3nt: TGTGCCAGCAGCCGAAGACAGTTAGGGAACACTGAAGCTTTCTTT
CDR3aa: CASSRRQLGNTEAFF